This T cell receptor (beta chain) was found in a study of Graves' ophthalmopathy and Graves' hyperthyroidism. CDR1 and CDR2 from the germline V gene are SNHLY and FYNNEI. This CDR3 comprises 14 residues. V was shortened by 6 bases and J by 0 bases, with 11 bases between the two germline ends. Whole-study findings and limits: Ophthalmopathy progression was predicted by the model at approximately 71% sensitivity and roughly 72% specificity. In blood, most expanded thyroid clonotypes above 0.001 frequency were also detected.

In its sample, this clonotype was seen a few times. The antigen remains undetermined. TCR beta CDR3 regions were amplified from RNA transcripts. In the first round, RT-PCR was carried out with HTBI primers, and a multiplex PCR formed the second round. TCRdb ran MiXCR on the multiplex PCR reads and lists one entry per CDR3 protein. The sample holds 660,000 or so distinct CDR3 sequences, about two fifths seen once. Other autoimmune disease, uncontrolled infection, pregnancy and lactation led to exclusion. PBMCs originated in 10 ml of fresh peripheral blood. The sequence was collected from an adult man with Graves' ophthalmopathy. This sequence joins TRBV2 and TRBJ1-2; no firm D call. Sequencing input: peripheral blood. CDR3 sequence: CASSLHGANYGYTF. In DNA form, the CDR3 reads TGTGCCAGCAGCTTACATGGGGCTAACTATGGCTACACCTTC.